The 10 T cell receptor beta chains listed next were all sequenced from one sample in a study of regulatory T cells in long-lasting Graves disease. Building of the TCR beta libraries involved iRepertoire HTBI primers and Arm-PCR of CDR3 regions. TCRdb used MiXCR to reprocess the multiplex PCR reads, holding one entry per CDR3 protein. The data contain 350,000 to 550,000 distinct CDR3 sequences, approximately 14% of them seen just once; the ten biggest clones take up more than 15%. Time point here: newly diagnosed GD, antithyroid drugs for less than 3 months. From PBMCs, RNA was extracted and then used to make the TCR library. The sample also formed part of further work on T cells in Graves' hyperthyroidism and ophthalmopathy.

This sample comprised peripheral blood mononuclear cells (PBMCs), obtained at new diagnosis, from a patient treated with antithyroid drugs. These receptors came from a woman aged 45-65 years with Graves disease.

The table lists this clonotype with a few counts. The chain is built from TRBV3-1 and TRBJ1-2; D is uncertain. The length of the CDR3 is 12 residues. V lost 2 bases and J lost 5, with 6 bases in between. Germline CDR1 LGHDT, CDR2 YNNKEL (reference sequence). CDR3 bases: TGTGCCAGCAGCCAAACGGGTTATGGCTACACCTTC. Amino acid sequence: CASSQTGYGYTF.

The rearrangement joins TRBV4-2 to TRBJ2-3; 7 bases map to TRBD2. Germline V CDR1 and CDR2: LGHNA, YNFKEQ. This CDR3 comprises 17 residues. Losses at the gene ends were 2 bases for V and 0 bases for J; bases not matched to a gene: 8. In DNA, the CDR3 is TGTGCCAGCAGCCAATGGGTGGGGGGGAGTAGCACAGATACGCAGTATTTT. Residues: CASSQWVGGSSTDTQYF.

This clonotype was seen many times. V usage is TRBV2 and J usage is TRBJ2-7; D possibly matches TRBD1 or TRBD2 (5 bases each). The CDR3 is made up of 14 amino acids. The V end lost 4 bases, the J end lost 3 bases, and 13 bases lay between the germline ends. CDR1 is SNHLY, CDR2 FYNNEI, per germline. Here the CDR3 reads CASSVEGAGYEQYF. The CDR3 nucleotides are TGTGCCAGCAGTGTTGAAGGGGCGGGCTACGAGCAGTACTTC.

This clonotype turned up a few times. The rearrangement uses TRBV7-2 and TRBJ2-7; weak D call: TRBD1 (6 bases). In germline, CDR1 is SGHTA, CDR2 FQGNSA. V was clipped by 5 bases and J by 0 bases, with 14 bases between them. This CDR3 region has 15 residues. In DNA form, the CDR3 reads TGTGCCAGCAGCCCTAGCTCAGGGGACTCCTACGAGCAGTACTTC. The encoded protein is CASSPSSGDSYEQYF.

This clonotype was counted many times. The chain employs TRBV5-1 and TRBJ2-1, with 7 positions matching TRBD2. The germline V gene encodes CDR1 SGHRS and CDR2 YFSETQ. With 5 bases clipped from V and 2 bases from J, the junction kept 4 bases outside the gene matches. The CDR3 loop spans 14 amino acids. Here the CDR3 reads CASRERDAYNEQFF. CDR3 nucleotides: TGCGCCAGCAGGGAGCGGGATGCCTACAATGAGCAGTTCTTC.

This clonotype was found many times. Here the CDR3 DNA reads TGTGCCATGGACAGATACAATGAGCAGTTCTTC. It codes for CAMDRYNEQFF. This chain connects TRBV30 to TRBJ2-1, with D possibly being TRBD1 (6 bases). In germline, CDR1 is GTSNPN, CDR2 SVGIG (reference sequence). CDR3 length equals 11 residues. V lost 8 bases, J lost 4 bases, and 9 bases lay in between. Using reference TRBV30 and TRBJ2-1 for the parts outside the CDR3, the full variable domain is SQTIHQWPATLVQPVGSPLSLECTVEGTSNPNLYWYRQAAGRGLQLLFYSVGIGQISSEVPQNLSASRPQDRQFILSSKKLLLSDSGFYLCAMDRYNEQFFGPGTRLTVL.

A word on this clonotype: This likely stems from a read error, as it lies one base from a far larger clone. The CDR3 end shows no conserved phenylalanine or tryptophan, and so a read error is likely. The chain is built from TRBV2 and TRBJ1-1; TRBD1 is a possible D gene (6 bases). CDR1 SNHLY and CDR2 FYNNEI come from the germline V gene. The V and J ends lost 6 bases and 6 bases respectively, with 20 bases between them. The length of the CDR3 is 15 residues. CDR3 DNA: TGTGCCAGCAGCGCCCATCGGGGGCGAGGGGCTGAAGCTTTCCTT. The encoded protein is CASSAHRGRGAEAFL.

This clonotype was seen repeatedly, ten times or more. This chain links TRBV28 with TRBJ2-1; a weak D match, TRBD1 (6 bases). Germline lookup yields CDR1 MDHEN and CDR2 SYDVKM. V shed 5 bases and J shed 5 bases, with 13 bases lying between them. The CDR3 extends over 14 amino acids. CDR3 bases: TGTGCCAGCAGTGGGGGCGGCATCCACAATGAGCAGTTCTTC. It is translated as CASSGGGIHNEQFF.

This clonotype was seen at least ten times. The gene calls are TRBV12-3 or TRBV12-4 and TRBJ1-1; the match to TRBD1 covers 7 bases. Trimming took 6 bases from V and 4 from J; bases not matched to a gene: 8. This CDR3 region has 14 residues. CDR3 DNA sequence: TGTGCCAGCAGCCGACAGGGCCTAGGCACTGAAGCTTTCTTT. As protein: CASSRQGLGTEAFF.

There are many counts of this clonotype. The CDR3 loop reads CASSLGPGLAVYNEQFF. The CDR3, as DNA: TGTGCCAGCAGCTTAGGGCCGGGACTAGCGGTCTACAATGAGCAGTTCTTC. The chain joins TRBV11-2 to TRBJ2-1; 11 nucleotides match TRBD2. The germline gives CDR1 SGHAT, CDR2 FQNNGV. The CDR3 extends over 17 amino acids. V shed 1 base and J 3 bases; nucleotides not matched to a gene: 5. The full variable domain, its missing parts supplied by reference TRBV11-2 and TRBJ2-1, is EAGVAQSPRYKIIEKRQSVAFWCNPISGHATLYWYQQILGQGPKLLIQFQNNGVVDDSQLPKDRFSAERLKGVDSTLKIQPAKLEDSAVYLCASSLGPGLAVYNEQFFGPGTRLTVL.